This is a list of T cell receptor beta chains from one sample in a study of T cell responses to AZD1222 COVID-19 vaccine. Sequencing used immunoSEQ multiplex PCR; TCRdb keeps in-frame clones, though not all of them. This sample has about 150,000 clones, with about 91% found just once. Here the sequenced sample was peripheral blood, taken on day 0 of MenACWY control vaccination. All receptors derive from an adult in good health. Both conserved end residues are part of each CDR3. D genes are given only for firm matches. Size tells how often a clone was seen (once, few, many) or the class of an expanded clone, and some rows leave it out.

size | J | D | V | DNA | CDR3
- | TRBJ1-5 | TRBD1 | TRBV29-1 | TGCAGCGTTGGGGACAGGGATCAGCCCCAGCATTTT | CSVGDRDQPQHF
- | TRBJ1-3 | - | TRBV12-3/TRBV12-4 | TGTGCCAGCAGTTTAAGTCCATACCACACCATATATTTT | CASSLSPYHTIYF
- | TRBJ2-4 | - | TRBV29-1 | TGCAGCGTTGGGGGACAAGGTAAAAACATTCAGTACTTC | CSVGGQGKNIQYF
- | TRBJ2-1 | - | TRBV12-3/TRBV12-4 | TGTGCCAGCAGTTTCGCAAATGAGCAGTTCTTC | CASSFANEQFF
- | TRBJ1-6 | - | TRBV6-5 | TGTGCCAGCAGTTATGGGCAGCGACCAAATTCACCCCTCCACTTT | CASSYGQRPNSPLHF
- | TRBJ1-1 | - | TRBV5-1 | TGCGCCAGCAGGTCCGGGACGGTTAACACTGAAGCTTTCTTT | CASRSGTVNTEAFF
- | TRBJ2-1 | TRBD2 | TRBV2 | TGTGCCAGCAGCGGGACTAGCGGGGGCTCAGAAGGGTTCTTC | CASSGTSGGSEGFF
- | TRBJ1-1 | - | TRBV15 | TGTGCCACCAGCAGGGACCTTGGGGGCCCTGAAGCTTTCTTT | CATSRDLGGPEAFF
- | TRBJ1-1 | TRBD1 | TRBV20-1 | TGCAGTGCTGGGGACAGGCGGGAAGCTTTCTTT | CSAGDRREAFF
- | TRBJ2-7 | TRBD1 | TRBV11-2 | TGTGCCAGCAGCGCACGGACAGGGGTCTGGGACGAGCAGTACTTC | CASSARTGVWDEQYF
once | TRBJ1-4 | TRBD1 | TRBV24-1 | TGTGCCACGGGACAGGGGGAAAAACTGTTTTTT | CATGQGEKLFF
- | TRBJ1-1 | - | TRBV11-3 | TGTGCCAGCAGCCTCGGGGGGAACACTGAAGCTTTCTTT | CASSLGGNTEAFF
- | TRBJ2-7 | TRBD2 | TRBV6-1 | TGTGCCAGCAGTGAATCGAGTAGCGGGAGGGACGAGCAGTACTTC | CASSESSSGRDEQYF